This entry lists 27 T cell receptor beta chains sequenced from one sample in a study of OX40 agonist ivuxolimab in advanced cancers. Clones were read by immunoSEQ multiplex PCR, and TCRdb kept only the in-frame ones, dropping some. The profile shows over 80,000 clones, over 80% of them singletons. Here the sequenced sample was CD4+ or CD8+ T cells sorted from blood, taken in a trial of the OX40 agonist ivuxolimab. Source of these receptors: an adult with an advanced solid tumor such as melanoma, head and neck, liver or kidney cancer.

The chain employs TRBV7-2 and TRBJ2-7, with 7 bases lining up with TRBD2. The germline V gene encodes CDR1 SGHTA and CDR2 FQGNSA. The CDR3 runs 15 residues. The junction had 5 bases not matched to a gene; V was cut back by 3 bases and J by 0 bases. DNA of the CDR3: TGTGCCAGCAGCTTTACGGGGGGAAGCTCCTACGAGCAGTACTTC. Translated: CASSFTGGSSYEQYF.

The chain combines TRBV7-2 with TRBJ2-5, with D possibly matching TRBD1 (6 bases). Germline V gene lookup returns CDR1 SGHTA and CDR2 FQGNSA. This CDR3 is 13 amino acids long. Trimming took 1 base from V and 5 from J, leaving 8 bases between them. CDR3 nucleotide sequence: TGTGCCAGCAGCTTAGAAGACAGGGAGACCCAGTACTTC. Its protein product is CASSLEDRETQYF. The whole variable domain, remainder taken from reference TRBV7-2 and TRBJ2-5, is GAGVSQSPSNKVTEKGKDVELRCDPISGHTALYWYRQSLGQGLEFLIYFQGNSAPDKSGLPSDRFSAERTGGSVSTLTIQRTQQEDSAVYLCASSLEDRETQYFGPGTRLLVL.

V is TRBV6-5 and J is TRBJ1-2, with D hard to call. Trimming took off 7 bases at V and 4 bases at J, with 16 bases between the two ends. Per germline, CDR1 MNHEY and CDR2 SVGAGI. The CDR3 runs 14 residues. The CDR3 sequence: CASKVSPGGYGYTF. The DNA of the CDR3 is TGTGCCAGCAAAGTCTCCCCGGGCGGCTATGGCTACACCTTC.

This clone was found once. This chain joins TRBV19 and TRBJ1-6; 8 bases align to TRBD1. In germline, CDR1 is LNHDA, CDR2 SQIVND (reference sequence). V dropped 9 bases and J dropped 11; count of bases not matched to a gene: 9. This CDR3 has 13 residues. CDR3 nucleotides: TGTGCCAGCCCCAGGACAGGGAATCCACCCCTCCACTTT. This encodes CASPRTGNPPLHF. Together with reference TRBV19 and TRBJ1-6, the CDR3 gives the full variable domain: DGGITQSPKYLFRKEGQNVTLSCEQNLNHDAMYWYRQDPGQGLRLIYYSQIVNDFQKGDIAEGYSVSREKKESFPLTVTSAQKNPTAFYLCASPRTGNPPLHFGNGTRLTVT.

The genes are TRBV10-1 and TRBJ1-2; 12 nucleotides line up with TRBD1. This CDR3 is 17 amino acids long. V shed 7 bases and J 4 bases; nucleotides not matched to a gene: 13. Germline V gene data show CDR1 as WNHNN and CDR2 as SYGVQD (reference sequence). The chain's CDR3 is CASIALRDRGQSYGYTF. Written as DNA, the CDR3 is TGCGCCAGCATTGCGCTCCGGGACAGGGGGCAGAGCTATGGCTACACCTTC.

The chain uses TRBV7-2 and TRBJ1-1; no firm D call. The CDR3 length is 13 residues. V shed 3 bases and J shed 4 bases, with 9 bases lying between them. Germline CDR1 and CDR2: SGHTA and FQGNSA. The CDR3 DNA reads TGTGCCAGCAGCTTTTTTAGGAGCACTGAAGCTTTCTTT. Its translation is CASSFFRSTEAFF.

The chain employs TRBV28 and TRBJ2-7; D not certain. The germline gives CDR1 MDHEN, CDR2 SYDVKM. This CDR3 contains 11 residues. V dropped 4 bases and J dropped 4 bases, with 5 bases sitting between them. CDR3 sequence reads: CASSWGYEQYF. The CDR3, as DNA: TGTGCCAGCAGTTGGGGTTACGAGCAGTACTTC.

The chain carries TRBV5-5 and TRBJ1-1, with D hard to call. This CDR3 comprises 12 residues. Deletions cut 4 bases from V and 2 bases from J, with 6 bases between. Looked up from germline, CDR1 is SGHKS and CDR2 is YYEKEE (reference sequence). The CDR3 DNA sequence: TGTGCCAGCAGCGTATTAAACACTGAAGCTTTCTTT. It yields the protein CASSVLNTEAFF.

This clone appeared once. The chain carries TRBV23-1 and TRBJ1-1, with no clear D. TRBV23-1 is identified as an open reading frame with a role that is uncertain. The CDR3 runs to 14 residues. Trimming removed 4 bases from V and 1 base from J, with 10 bases in between. DNA of the CDR3: TGCGCCAGCAGTCCTGATGGAAGGAACACTGAAGCTTTCTTT. Protein sequence: CASSPDGRNTEAFF.

This chain joins TRBV19 and TRBJ2-5, with D perhaps TRBD2 (6 bases). This CDR3 region has 13 residues. Germline V gives CDR1 LNHDA, CDR2 SQIVND (reference sequence). The V gene lost 1 base and the J gene lost 4 bases, with 7 bases spanning the gap. In nucleotides, the CDR3 is TGTGCCAGTAGTATAGGGAGGGCAGAGACCCAGTACTTC. Translating gives CASSIGRAETQYF.

Note on this clone: The sample carries other DNA sequences with the same CDR3. The V gene is TRBV5-8, the J gene TRBJ2-3; D could derive from TRBD1 or TRBD2 (5 bases each). V lost 0 bases and J lost 7, with 6 bases in between. Germline CDR1 is SGHTS and CDR2 is YDEGEE. CDR3 length equals 12 residues. CDR3 in DNA: TGTGCCAGCAGCTTGGGGGGGTATACGCAGTATTTT. Translation gives CASSLGGYTQYF.

This clone appeared once. The V and J genes are TRBV7-2 and TRBJ2-7, with 11 nucleotides matching TRBD2. The V segment lost 3 bases and the J segment 3 bases; nucleotides outside the gene matches: 16. Germline V gene data show CDR1 as SGHTA and CDR2 as FQGNSA. The CDR3 loop spans 19 amino acids. For the CDR3, the DNA is TGTGCCAGCAGCTTCGCTTCCTCAATAGCGGGGGGGCAAGGCTACGAGCAGTACTTC. Translated: CASSFASSIAGGQGYEQYF.

Details on this clone: At one boundary the junction diverges from the germline segment, which might be a read error. This chain links TRBV7-7 with TRBJ2-5; 11 positions match TRBD2. The CDR3 loop spans 18 amino acids. Looked up from germline, CDR1 is SSHAT and CDR2 is FNYEAQ (reference sequence). The CDR3 bases are TGTGCTAGCAGCCAAGGAAGTGGGACTAGCGGCTCTCGGGAGACCCAGTACTTC. Protein: CASSQGSGTSGSRETQYF.

V gene TRBV6-1 combines with J gene TRBJ1-2; D unresolved. The germline gives CDR1 MNHNS, CDR2 SASEGT. The CDR3 is 15 residues long. Trimming took 6 bases from V and 0 from J, leaving 14 bases between them. CDR3 loop: CASRLSPQANYGYTF. CDR3 sequence (DNA): TGTGCCAGCAGATTAAGCCCCCAAGCTAACTATGGCTACACCTTC.

V and J are TRBV10-3 and TRBJ2-1; TRBD2 matches 13 bases. Germline V gene sequence: CDR1 ENHRY, CDR2 SYGVKD. Losses at the gene ends were 3 bases for V and 4 bases for J; bases not matched to a gene: 6. This CDR3 spans 17 amino acids. This chain's CDR3 is CAISDTSGGDLYNEQFF. DNA for the CDR3: TGTGCCATCAGTGATACTAGCGGGGGGGACTTATACAATGAGCAGTTCTTC.

This clone was recorded only once. The J gene is TRBJ1-6, the V gene TRBV5-1, with 9 bases fitting TRBD1. With V trimmed by 3 bases and J by 0 bases, 7 bases remained unmatched. The CDR3 consists of 18 residues. Germline CDR1 and CDR2: SGHRS and YFSETQ. As DNA, the CDR3 is TGCGCCAGCAGCTCGGGACAGGGAAGGTCCTCCTATAATTCACCCCTCCACTTT. Protein: CASSSGQGRSSYNSPLHF.

This sequence joins TRBV7-6 and TRBJ2-5, with 9 bases lining up with TRBD1. The junction had 13 bases not matched to a gene; V was cut back by 4 bases and J by 7 bases. Germline V gives CDR1 SGHVS, CDR2 FNYEAQ. The CDR3 loop spans 16 amino acids. CDR3 residues: CASSSQGQGSGGTQYF. The CDR3 DNA is TGTGCCAGCAGCTCCCAGGGACAGGGAAGCGGCGGGACCCAGTACTTC.

This rearrangement joins TRBV4-2 to TRBJ1-4; maybe TRBD1 (5 bases). Germline assignment: CDR1 LGHNA and CDR2 YNFKEQ. V was clipped by 8 bases and J by 2 bases, with 21 bases between them. This CDR3 has 17 residues. The CDR3 DNA sequence: TGTGCCAGCCAAACGGGGCAGGGAGGATCGACTAATGAAAAACTGTTTTTT. Translating gives CASQTGQGGSTNEKLFF.

The chain is built from TRBV4-1 and TRBJ2-7, with TRBD1 as a possible D gene (6 bases). Germline-derived CDR1 and CDR2 are MGHRA and YSYEKL. V lost 1 base, J lost 9 bases, and 25 bases lay in between. The CDR3 length is 17 residues. Written as DNA, the CDR3 is TGCGCCAGCAGCCAAGTCCTCTCAGGGGCCCCCGTCAAAGGGCAGTACTTC. Amino acid sequence: CASSQVLSGAPVKGQYF.

This sequence joins TRBV2 and TRBJ2-5, with D possibly matching TRBD1 (6 bases). Germline lookup yields CDR1 SNHLY and CDR2 FYNNEI. This CDR3 has 14 residues. Trimming shortened V by 6 bases and J by 5 bases, and 16 bases separated the two germline ends. The CDR3 loop is CASSKQGLEETQYF. The CDR3 DNA sequence: TGTGCCAGCAGCAAACAGGGTCTCGAGGAGACCCAGTACTTC.

The chain joins TRBV18 to TRBJ1-5; D gene ambiguous. Germline values: CDR1 KGHSH, CDR2 LQKENI. The CDR3 has 15 amino acids. Trimming removed 3 bases at V and 2 bases at J, with 11 bases between. The CDR3 DNA sequence: TGTGCCAGCTCACCTGACAAAAAGCGCAATCAGCCCCAGCATTTT. Translating gives CASSPDKKRNQPQHF.

The chain employs TRBV7-2 and TRBJ1-2; 9 bases map to TRBD1. V lost 1 base, J lost 7 bases, and 7 bases stayed unmatched. In germline, CDR1 is SGHTA, CDR2 FQGNSA. The CDR3 consists of 15 residues. CDR3 residues: CASSLVDRGSGGYTF. CDR3 bases: TGTGCCAGCAGCTTAGTCGACAGGGGGTCTGGTGGCTACACCTTC.

The gene calls are TRBV7-8 and TRBJ2-2; D remains unclear. Germline CDR1 is SGHVS and CDR2 is FQNEAQ. V shed 5 bases and J shed 6 bases, with 10 bases lying between them. The CDR3 loop spans 13 amino acids. The CDR3 coding sequence is TGTGCCAGCAGCCCTCGGTTCGCCGGGGAGCTGTTTTTT. Its translation: CASSPRFAGELFF.

The CDR3 nucleotides are TGTGCCAGCAGTGGGGGGACTAGCGGGGCTTCAGATACGCAGTATTTT. It translates to CASSGGTSGASDTQYF. The V gene is TRBV2, the J gene TRBJ2-3; 13 nucleotides match TRBD2. Germline V gives CDR1 SNHLY, CDR2 FYNNEI. This CDR3 region has 16 residues. The ends lost 4 bases at V and 4 bases at J; junction bases unmatched: 5.

The chain combines TRBV10-3 with TRBJ2-1; 10 bases map to TRBD1. With V trimmed by 5 bases and J by 5 bases, 12 bases remained unmatched. CDR1 and CDR2 (germline): ENHRY, SYGVKD. This CDR3 has 17 amino acids. The DNA for the CDR3 is TGTGCCATCAGTCCAATCCCCTGGGACAGGGGTAACAATGAGCAGTTCTTC. The encoded protein is CAISPIPWDRGNNEQFF.

The CDR3 loop is CASSLRAQGANYGYTF. The CDR3 DNA follows: TGTGCCAGTAGTCTGAGGGCTCAGGGAGCTAACTATGGCTACACCTTC. V and J are TRBV19 and TRBJ1-2; weak D call: TRBD1 (5 bases). The CDR3 is 16 residues long. V was clipped by 5 bases and J by 0 bases, with 16 bases between them. The germline V gene has CDR1 LNHDA and CDR2 SQIVND (reference sequence). Combining the CDR3 with reference TRBV19 and TRBJ1-2 gives the whole variable domain DGGITQSPKYLFRKEGQNVTLSCEQNLNHDAMYWYRQDPGQGLRLIYYSQIVNDFQKGDIAEGYSVSREKKESFPLTVTSAQKNPTAFYLCASSLRAQGANYGYTFGSGTRLTVV.

V is TRBV28 and J is TRBJ2-2, with 9 bases matching TRBD2. The CDR3 spans 17 residues. J lost 3 bases, V lost 2 bases, and 7 bases had no gene match. Per germline, CDR1 MDHEN and CDR2 SYDVKM. The chain's CDR3 is CASSLGTSSGHTGELFF. The CDR3, as DNA: TGTGCCAGCAGTTTAGGGACTAGCTCCGGGCACACCGGGGAGCTGTTTTTT.